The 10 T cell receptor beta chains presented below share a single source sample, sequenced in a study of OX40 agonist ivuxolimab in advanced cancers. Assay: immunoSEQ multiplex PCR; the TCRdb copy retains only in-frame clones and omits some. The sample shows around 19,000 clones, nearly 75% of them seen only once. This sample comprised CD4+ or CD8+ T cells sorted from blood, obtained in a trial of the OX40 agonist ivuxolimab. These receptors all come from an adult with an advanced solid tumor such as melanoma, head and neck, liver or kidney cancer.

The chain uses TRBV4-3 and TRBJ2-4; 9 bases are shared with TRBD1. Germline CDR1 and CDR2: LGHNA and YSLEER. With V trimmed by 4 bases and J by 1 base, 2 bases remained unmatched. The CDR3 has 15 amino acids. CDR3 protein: CASSPGTGAKNIQYF. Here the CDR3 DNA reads TGCGCCAGCAGCCCAGGGACAGGGGCCAAAAACATTCAGTACTTC.

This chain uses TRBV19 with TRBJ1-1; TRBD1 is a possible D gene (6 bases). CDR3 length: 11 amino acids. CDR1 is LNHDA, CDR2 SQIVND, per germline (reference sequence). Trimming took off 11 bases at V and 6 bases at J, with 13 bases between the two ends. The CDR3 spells CASWGQPEAFF. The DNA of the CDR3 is TGTGCCTCCTGGGGGCAACCTGAAGCTTTCTTT.

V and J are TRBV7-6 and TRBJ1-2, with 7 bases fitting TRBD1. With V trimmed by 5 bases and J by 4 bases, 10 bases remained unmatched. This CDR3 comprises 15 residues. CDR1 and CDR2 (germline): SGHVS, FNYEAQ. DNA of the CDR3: TGTGCCAGCAGCCCCGGGGCAGGGGACAGCTATGGCTACACCTTC. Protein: CASSPGAGDSYGYTF.

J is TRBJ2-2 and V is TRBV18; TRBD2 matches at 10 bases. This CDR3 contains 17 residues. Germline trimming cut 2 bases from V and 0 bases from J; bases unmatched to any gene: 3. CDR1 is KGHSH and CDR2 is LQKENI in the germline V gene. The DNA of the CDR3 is TGTGCCAGCTCACCAAGGACTAGCGGACCGAACACCGGGGAGCTGTTTTTT. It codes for CASSPRTSGPNTGELFF.

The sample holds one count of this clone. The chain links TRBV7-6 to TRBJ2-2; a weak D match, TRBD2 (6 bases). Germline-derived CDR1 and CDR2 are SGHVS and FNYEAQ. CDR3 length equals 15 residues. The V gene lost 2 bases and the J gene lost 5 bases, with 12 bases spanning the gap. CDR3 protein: CASSLLAEGTGELFF. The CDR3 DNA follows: TGTGCCAGCAGCTTATTAGCGGAGGGGACCGGGGAGCTGTTTTTT.

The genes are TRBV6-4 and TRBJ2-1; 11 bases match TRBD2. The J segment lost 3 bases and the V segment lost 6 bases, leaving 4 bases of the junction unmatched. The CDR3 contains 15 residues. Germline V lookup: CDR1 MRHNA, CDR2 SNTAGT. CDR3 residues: CASSPGTSGYNEQFF. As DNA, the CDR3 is TGTGCCAGCAGCCCCGGGACTAGCGGCTACAATGAGCAGTTCTTC.

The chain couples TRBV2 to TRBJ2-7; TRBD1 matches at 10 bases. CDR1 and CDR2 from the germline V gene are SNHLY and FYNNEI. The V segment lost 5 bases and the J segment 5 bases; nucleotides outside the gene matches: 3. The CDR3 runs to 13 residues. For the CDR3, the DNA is TGTGCCAGCAGTAAGACAGGGGGCCACGAGCAGTACTTC. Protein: CASSKTGGHEQYF.

CDR3 DNA: TGTGCCAGCAGTTACGAAGGATCCGGGGAGCTGTTTTTT. Translating gives CASSYEGSGELFF. The chain employs TRBV6-5 and TRBJ2-2; D not certain. The CDR3 is made up of 13 amino acids. V lost 2 bases, J lost 6 bases, and 7 bases lay in between. CDR1 and CDR2 from the germline V gene are MNHEY and SVGAGI.

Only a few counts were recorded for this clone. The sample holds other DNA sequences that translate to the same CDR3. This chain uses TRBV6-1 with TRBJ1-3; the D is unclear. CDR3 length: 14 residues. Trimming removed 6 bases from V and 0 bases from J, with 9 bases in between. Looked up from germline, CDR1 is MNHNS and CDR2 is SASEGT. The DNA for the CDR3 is TGTGCCAGCAGCGACGGAGCCTCTGGAAACACCATATATTTT. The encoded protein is CASSDGASGNTIYF.

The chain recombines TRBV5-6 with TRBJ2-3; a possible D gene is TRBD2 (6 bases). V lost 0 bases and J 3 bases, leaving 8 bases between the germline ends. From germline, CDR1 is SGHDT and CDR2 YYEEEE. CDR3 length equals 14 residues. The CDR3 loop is CASSLAGGTDTQYF. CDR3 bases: TGTGCCAGCAGCTTGGCCGGGGGTACAGATACGCAGTATTTT.